A single count supports the clone carrying this T cell receptor (beta chain). Its specificity is unknown. These data belong to a study of a mutant IDH1 vaccine in newly diagnosed glioma. Study background: Vaccination followed radiotherapy alone by 4-6 weeks, or accompanied temozolomide cycles.

Per germline, CDR1 KGHSH and CDR2 LQKENI. The V gene lost 5 bases and the J gene lost 2 bases, with 7 bases spanning the gap. The CDR3 sequence is 12 residues long. Time point noted: week 23, last vaccination. The investigators gave 300 ug of mutant IDH1 20-mer peptide in each vaccine dose, together with topical imiquimod. The donors' diagnosis was new WHO grade 3 or 4 astrocytoma that was IDH1-mutant and ATRX-lost. Only in-frame clones appear in the TCRdb table, and some are missing; sequencing was by immunoSEQ multiplex PCR. The data contain about 55,000 clones, 80% of them singletons. This sequence joins TRBV18 and TRBJ2-7; D unclear. The sequence was obtained from a man aged 40-55 years with glioma. The sequencing here drew on PBMCs, taken from a glioma patient whose treatment included an IDH1 peptide vaccine. The CDR3 sequence: CASSRETYEQYF. In DNA form, the CDR3 reads TGTGCCAGCTCAAGGGAAACCTACGAGCAGTACTTC.